This TCR beta chain originates from a study of T cell responses to AZD1222 COVID-19 vaccine (dated by TCRdb to about 2021). For the study in its entirety: AZD1222 recipients with second doses at about 4 weeks or about 12 weeks were pooled, because spike-specific TCR depth and breadth did not differ between schedules. A total of 230 to 250 trial participants underwent TCR sequencing, of whom roughly 210 had received two doses of AZD1222 and about 25 had received two doses of the MenACWY control vaccine. Trial participants were enrolled by age into 18-55, 56-69 and 70-plus year subgroups, with approximately 150, 28 and 58 TCR-sequenced participants respectively.

Trimming at the junction amounts to 0 bases on V and 5 bases on J, and the germline ends lie 9 bases apart. The CDR3 has 13 amino acids, counting the end cysteine and phenylalanine. Here the CDR3 DNA is all that survives: 39 bases in frame from base 1. Reading the germline V gene gives CDR1 SGHRS and CDR2 YFSETQ. Remarks on this clone: This clone's antigen is unknown. Base quality data are lacking; no much larger clone is found one base away.

General study outcomes and caveats: In the small 56-69-year group, the increase in depth fell short of significance, most likely because of low power. Reportedly, close to half of the unique spike-specific TCRs recognized epitopes lying outside the regions that are mutated in the B.1.351 and B.1.1.7 variants. Conclusions about previously exposed vaccinees are limited, since just 5 or 6 AZD1222 recipients were seropositive for SARS-CoV-2 at baseline. Because no samples from the day 14 peak response were available, repertoires could be characterized only after the peak T cell response. Participants were mostly white British, with more females than males. The authors suggested clonal diversity may have been underestimated. After two AZD1222 doses, spike-specific TCR breadth and depth were significantly higher than at day 0 and than in MenACWY recipients. The vaccine-associated CD4 TCRs covered the entire spike protein, and the dominant responses fell in regions 160-218 and 743-854.

The CDR3 regions of human TCRbeta chains were subjected to immunosequencing. Turning to the authors' computational methods: TCRs in the repertoires were matched against a reference library of SARS-CoV-2-specific TCRs that had been generated with the MIRA antigen-specificity platform. Breadth was defined as the fraction of unique TCRs that were SARS-CoV-2-associated, and depth was defined as the fraction of total T cells that were SARS-CoV-2-associated. Each spike-specific TCR was assigned to its reactive spike region and to a CD4 or CD8 class using the MIRA data. Log10-transformed breadth and depth values were compared by one-way ANOVA with Sidak's multiple comparisons tests. TCRdb limited this immuneACCESS table to in-frame rearrangements with V and J called. A share of clones is missing; checked studies link under half to unresolved V genes, and the rest is unexplained. V, J and clone size were drawn from that table, and D and trimming were deduced from the DNA. Counted in this sample were 92,000 or so clones; 89% of them appeared once. The ten largest clones take up approximately 1.5% of the sample.

This specimen's time point label, interpreted: baseline before first vaccination. Vaccinee samples were obtained from the UK trials COV001 and COV002, which included a single-blind randomized controlled phase 2/3 trial of AZD1222 (ChAdOx1 nCoV-19) in healthy adults. Trial participant PBMC samples were collected at day 0 and day 28 after the second dose for TCRbeta chain sequencing. The chain links TRBV5-1 with TRBJ2-7; the D gene cannot be resolved reliably. The TCR was taken from an adult in good health. The specimen was peripheral blood, collected on day 0 of AZD1222 vaccination. The bases are TGCGCCAGCAGCTTGGTACCCCTCCACGAGCAGTACTTC. It translates to CASSLVPLHEQYF. With all but the CDR3 taken from the reference TRBV5-1 and TRBJ2-7 genes, the full variable domain is: KAGVTQTPRYLIKTRGQQVTLSCSPISGHRSVSWYQQTPGQGLQFLFEYFSETQRNKGNFPGRFSGRQFSNSRSEMNVSTLELGDSALYLCASSLVPLHEQYFGPGTRLTVT.